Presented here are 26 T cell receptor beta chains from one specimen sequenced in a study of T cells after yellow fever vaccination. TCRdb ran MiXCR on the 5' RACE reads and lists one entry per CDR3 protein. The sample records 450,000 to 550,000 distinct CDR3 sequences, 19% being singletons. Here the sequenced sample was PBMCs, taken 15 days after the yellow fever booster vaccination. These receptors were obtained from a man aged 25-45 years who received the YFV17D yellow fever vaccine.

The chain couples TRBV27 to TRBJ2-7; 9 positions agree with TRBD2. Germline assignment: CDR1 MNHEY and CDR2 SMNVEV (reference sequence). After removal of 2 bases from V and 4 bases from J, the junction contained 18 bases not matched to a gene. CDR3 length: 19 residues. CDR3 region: CASSLRRSASGISGYEQYF. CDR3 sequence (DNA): TGTGCCAGCAGTTTACGGCGATCGGCTAGCGGGATCTCCGGTTACGAGCAGTACTTC.

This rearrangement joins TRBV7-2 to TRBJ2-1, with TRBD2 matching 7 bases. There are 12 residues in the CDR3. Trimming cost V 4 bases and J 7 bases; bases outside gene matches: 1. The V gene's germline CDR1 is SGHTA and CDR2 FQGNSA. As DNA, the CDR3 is TGTGCCAGCAGCTGGGGGGGTAATGAGCAGTTCTTC. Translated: CASSWGGNEQFF.

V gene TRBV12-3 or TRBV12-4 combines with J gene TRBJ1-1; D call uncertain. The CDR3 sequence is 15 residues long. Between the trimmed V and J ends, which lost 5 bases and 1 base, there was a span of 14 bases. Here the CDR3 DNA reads TGTGCCAGCAGTCCCCGCTTTGAGGCGAACACTGAAGCTTTCTTT. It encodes CASSPRFEANTEAFF.

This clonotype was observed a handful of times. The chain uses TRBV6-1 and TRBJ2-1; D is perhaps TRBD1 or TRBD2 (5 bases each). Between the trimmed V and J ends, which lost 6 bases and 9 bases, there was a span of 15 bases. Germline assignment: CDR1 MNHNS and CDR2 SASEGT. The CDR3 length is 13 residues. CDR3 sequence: CASRGRPNGEQFF. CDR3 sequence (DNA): TGTGCCAGCAGGGGACGTCCCAATGGTGAGCAGTTCTTC.

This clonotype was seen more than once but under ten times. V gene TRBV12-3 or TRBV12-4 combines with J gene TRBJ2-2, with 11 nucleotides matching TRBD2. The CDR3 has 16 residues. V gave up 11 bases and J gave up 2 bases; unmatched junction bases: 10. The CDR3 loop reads CAGPLTSGNNTGELFF. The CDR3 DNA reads TGTGCCGGTCCGTTGACTAGCGGGAATAACACCGGGGAGCTGTTTTTT.

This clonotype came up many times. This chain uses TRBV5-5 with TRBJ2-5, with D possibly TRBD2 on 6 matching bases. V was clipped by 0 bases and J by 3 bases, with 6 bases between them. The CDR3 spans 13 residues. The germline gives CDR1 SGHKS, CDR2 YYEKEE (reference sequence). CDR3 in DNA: TGTGCCAGCAGCTTGGGGGGGGAAGAGACCCAGTACTTC. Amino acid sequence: CASSLGGEETQYF.

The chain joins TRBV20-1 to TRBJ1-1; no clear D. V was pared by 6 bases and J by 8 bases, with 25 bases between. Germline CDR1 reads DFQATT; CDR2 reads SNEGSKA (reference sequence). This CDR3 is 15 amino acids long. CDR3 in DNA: TGCAGTGCAGACCTACCCGGGAACTCACCCAAAGAAGCTTTCTTT. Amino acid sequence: CSADLPGNSPKEAFF.

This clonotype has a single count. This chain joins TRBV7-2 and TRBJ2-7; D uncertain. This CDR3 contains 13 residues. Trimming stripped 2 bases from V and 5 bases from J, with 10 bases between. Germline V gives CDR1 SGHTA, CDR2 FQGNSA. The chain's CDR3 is CASSLRSDHEQYF. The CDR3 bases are TGTGCCAGCAGCTTAAGGTCCGACCACGAGCAGTACTTC.

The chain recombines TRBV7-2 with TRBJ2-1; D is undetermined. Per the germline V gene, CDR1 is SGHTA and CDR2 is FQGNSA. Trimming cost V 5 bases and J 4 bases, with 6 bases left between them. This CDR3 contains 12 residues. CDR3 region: CASSQKYNEQFF. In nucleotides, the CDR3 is TGTGCCAGCAGCCAAAAGTACAATGAGCAGTTCTTC.

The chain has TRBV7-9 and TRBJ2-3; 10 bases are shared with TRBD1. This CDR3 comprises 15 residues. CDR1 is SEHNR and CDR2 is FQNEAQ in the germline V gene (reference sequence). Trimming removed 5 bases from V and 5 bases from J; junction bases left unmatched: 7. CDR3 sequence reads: CASSGTGVYVDTQYF. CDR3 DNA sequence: TGTGCCAGCAGCGGGACAGGGGTTTATGTAGATACGCAGTATTTT. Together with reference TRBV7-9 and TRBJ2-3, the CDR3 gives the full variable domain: DTGVSQNPRHKITKRGQNVTFRCDPISEHNRLYWYRQTLGQGPEFLTYFQNEAQLEKSRLLSDRFSAERPKGSFSTLEIQRTEQGDSAMYLCASSGTGVYVDTQYFGPGTRLTVL.

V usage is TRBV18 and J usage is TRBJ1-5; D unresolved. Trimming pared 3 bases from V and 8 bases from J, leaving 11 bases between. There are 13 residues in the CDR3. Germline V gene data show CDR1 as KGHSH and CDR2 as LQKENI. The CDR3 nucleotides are TGTGCCAGCTCACCCAGCTGGGGAGAGCCCCAGCATTTT. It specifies CASSPSWGEPQHF.

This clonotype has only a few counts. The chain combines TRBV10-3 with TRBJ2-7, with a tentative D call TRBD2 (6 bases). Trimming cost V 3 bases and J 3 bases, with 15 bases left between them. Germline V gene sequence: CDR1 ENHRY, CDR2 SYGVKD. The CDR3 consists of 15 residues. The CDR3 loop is CAISDPGLPNYEQYF. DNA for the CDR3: TGTGCCATCAGTGACCCGGGACTTCCTAACTACGAGCAGTACTTC.

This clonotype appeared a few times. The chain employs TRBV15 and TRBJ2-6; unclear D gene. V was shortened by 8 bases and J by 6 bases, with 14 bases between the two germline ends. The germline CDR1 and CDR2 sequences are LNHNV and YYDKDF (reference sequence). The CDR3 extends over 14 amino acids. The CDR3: CATPLFRAANVLTF. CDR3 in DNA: TGTGCCACCCCCCTCTTTAGAGCGGCCAACGTCCTGACTTTC.

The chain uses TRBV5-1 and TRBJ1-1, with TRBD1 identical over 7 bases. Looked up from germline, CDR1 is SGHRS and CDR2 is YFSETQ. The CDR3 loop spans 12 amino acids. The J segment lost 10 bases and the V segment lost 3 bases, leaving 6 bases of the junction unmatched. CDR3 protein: CASSSTGMGAFF. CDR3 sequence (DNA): TGCGCCAGCAGCTCGACAGGGATGGGAGCTTTCTTT.

The CDR3 region has the DNA TGTGCCAGCAGCTTAGTGGGGGGTAGTCAGCCCCAGCATTTT. Translating gives CASSLVGGSQPQHF. The chain carries TRBV7-2 and TRBJ1-5; TRBD1 is a possible D gene (5 bases). CDR1 and CDR2 (germline): SGHTA, FQGNSA. The V gene lost 1 base and the J gene lost 6 bases, with 10 bases spanning the gap. CDR3 size: 14 residues.

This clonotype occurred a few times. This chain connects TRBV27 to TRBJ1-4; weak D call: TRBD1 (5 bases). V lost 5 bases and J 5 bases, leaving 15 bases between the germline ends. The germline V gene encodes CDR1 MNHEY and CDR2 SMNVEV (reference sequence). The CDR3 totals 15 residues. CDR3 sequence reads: CASSLSGRTNEKLFF. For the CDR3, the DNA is TGTGCCAGCAGTCTCTCGGGACGGACGAATGAAAAACTGTTTTTT.

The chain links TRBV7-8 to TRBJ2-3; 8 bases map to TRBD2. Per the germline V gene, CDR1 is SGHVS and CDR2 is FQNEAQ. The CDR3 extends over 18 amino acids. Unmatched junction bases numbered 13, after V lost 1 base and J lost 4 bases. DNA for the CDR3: TGTGCCAGCAGCTTAGATGTCGCGAGCGGGAGAGATTCAGATACGCAGTATTTT. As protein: CASSLDVASGRDSDTQYF. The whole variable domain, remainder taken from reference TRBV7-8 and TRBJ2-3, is GAGVSQSPRYKVAKRGQDVALRCDPISGHVSLFWYQQALGQGPEFLTYFQNEAQLDKSGLPSDRFFAERPEGSVSTLKIQRTQQEDSAVYLCASSLDVASGRDSDTQYFGPGTRLTVL.

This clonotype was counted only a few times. DNA of the CDR3: TGTGCCAGCAGCTTCGGGGGCACTAGCGGGGGAAATGAGCAGTTCTTC. Its protein product is CASSFGGTSGGNEQFF. The J gene is TRBJ2-1, the V gene TRBV11-3; 11 bases line up with TRBD2. V lost 3 bases and J lost 7; bases outside the gene matches: 8. Germline CDR1 is SGHNT and CDR2 is YENEEA. This CDR3 has 16 amino acids.

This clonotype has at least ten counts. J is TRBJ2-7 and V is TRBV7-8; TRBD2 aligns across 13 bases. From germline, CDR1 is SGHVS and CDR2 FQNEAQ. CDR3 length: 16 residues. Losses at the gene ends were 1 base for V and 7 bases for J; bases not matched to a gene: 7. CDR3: CASSLELAGGAKEQYF. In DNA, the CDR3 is TGTGCCAGCAGCTTAGAACTAGCGGGAGGGGCAAAGGAGCAGTACTTC.

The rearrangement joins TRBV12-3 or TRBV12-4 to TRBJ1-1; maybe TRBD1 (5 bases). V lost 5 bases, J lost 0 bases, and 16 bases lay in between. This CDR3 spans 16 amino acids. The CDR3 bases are TGTGCCAGCAGTAGGCAGAAGGGACCAATGAACACTGAAGCTTTCTTT. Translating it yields CASSRQKGPMNTEAFF.

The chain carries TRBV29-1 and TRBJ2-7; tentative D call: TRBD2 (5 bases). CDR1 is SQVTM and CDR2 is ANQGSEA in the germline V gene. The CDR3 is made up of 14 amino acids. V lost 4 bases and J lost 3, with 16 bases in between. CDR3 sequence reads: CSVASAGGNYEQYF. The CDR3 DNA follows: TGCAGCGTTGCATCGGCTGGAGGAAACTACGAGCAGTACTTC.

CDR3 residues: CASSLVGTPYGYTF. The DNA of the CDR3 is TGTGCCAGCAGCTTAGTCGGGACACCCTATGGCTACACCTTC. J is TRBJ1-2 and V is TRBV7-9; tentative D call: TRBD1 (6 bases). This CDR3 has 14 residues. Germline-derived CDR1 and CDR2 are SEHNR and FQNEAQ (reference sequence). V was shortened by 1 base and J by 4 bases, with 10 bases between the two germline ends.

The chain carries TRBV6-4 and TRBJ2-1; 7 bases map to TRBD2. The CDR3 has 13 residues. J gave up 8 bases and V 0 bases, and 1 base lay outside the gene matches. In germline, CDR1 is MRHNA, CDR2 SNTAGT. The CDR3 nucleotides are TGTGCCAGCAGTGACTCGGGAGGGGATGAGCAGTTCTTC. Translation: CASSDSGGDEQFF.

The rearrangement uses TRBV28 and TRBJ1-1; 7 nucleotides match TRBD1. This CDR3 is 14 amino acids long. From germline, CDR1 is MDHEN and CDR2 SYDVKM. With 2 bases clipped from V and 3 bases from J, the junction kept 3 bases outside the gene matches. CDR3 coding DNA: TGTGCCAGCAGTTTAACAGGGGAATACACTGAAGCTTTCTTT. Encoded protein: CASSLTGEYTEAFF.

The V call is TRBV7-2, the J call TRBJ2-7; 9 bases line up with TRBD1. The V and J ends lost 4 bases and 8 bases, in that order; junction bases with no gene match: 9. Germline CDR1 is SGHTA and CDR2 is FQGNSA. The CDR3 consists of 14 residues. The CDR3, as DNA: TGTGCCAGCAGCTCCGGGACAGGGACCTCCAAGCAGTACTTC. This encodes CASSSGTGTSKQYF.

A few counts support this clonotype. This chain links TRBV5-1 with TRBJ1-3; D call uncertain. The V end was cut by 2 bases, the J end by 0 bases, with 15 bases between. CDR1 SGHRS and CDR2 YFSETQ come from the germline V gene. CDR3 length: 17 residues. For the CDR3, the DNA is TGCGCCAGCAGCTTAGCGGGATTTGAGATCTCTGGAAACACCATATATTTT. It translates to CASSLAGFEISGNTIYF. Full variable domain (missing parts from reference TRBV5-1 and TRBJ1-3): KAGVTQTPRYLIKTRGQQVTLSCSPISGHRSVSWYQQTPGQGLQFLFEYFSETQRNKGNFPGRFSGRQFSNSRSEMNVSTLELGDSALYLCASSLAGFEISGNTIYFGEGSWLTVV.